This T cell receptor (beta chain) was sequenced during a study of cytomegalovirus exposure and HLA in healthy donors. Amplification used 60 Vbeta primers and 13 Jbeta primers. The protocol was immunoSEQ multiplex PCR, while the TCRdb copy is restricted to in-frame clones and leaves out a portion. Found here are 65,000 or so clones, about 80% of them singletons; the top ten hold 3% to 4%. V shed 4 bases and J shed 0 bases, with 10 bases lying between them. The germline CDR1 and CDR2 sequences are MNHEY and SMNVEV (reference sequence). The CDR3 has 15 residues. Sequenced: PBMCs. The chain joins TRBV27 to TRBJ1-5, with unresolved D. This clonotype originated in a woman aged 35 to 49 in good health and CMV-seropositive. The CDR3 DNA follows: TGTGCCAGCAGTTCACGAGAGCCTAGCAATCAGCCCCAGCATTTT. It yields the protein CASSSREPSNQPQHF.